Sequencing of this TCR beta chain was carried out in a study of neurological immune-mediated disorders. The time point is: longitudinal time-point 1 (baseline). The making of cDNA relied on 5'RACE with 10-nucleotide random UMIs. Sequencing runs each yielded over 180 million TCR-beta sequences from 15-18 subjects. TCRdb passed the 5' RACE reads through MiXCR, listing each CDR3 protein once. This repertoire shows over 70,000 distinct CDR3 sequences, roughly a tenth found once; its top ten account for 9.6%. The table lists this clonotype with many counts. This receptor was obtained from a man between 25 and 39 years old in good health. The sequenced material came from PBMCs.

The CDR3 DNA reads as TGTGCCAGCAGCCAACCTGGGGACTTCGCGGAGCAGTACTTC. Translating gives CASSQPGDFAEQYF. V is TRBV4-2 and J is TRBJ2-7, with D possibly TRBD2 on 6 matching bases. Trimming took off 2 bases at V and 7 bases at J, with 15 bases between the two ends. Per germline, CDR1 LGHNA and CDR2 YNFKEQ. This CDR3 contains 14 residues.